This T cell receptor (beta chain) was obtained from a study of esophageal squamous cell carcinoma under preoperative chemotherapy (dated by TCRdb to about 2018). With respect to the entire study: The study profiled TCR repertoires of both peripheral blood T cells and tumor-infiltrating lymphocytes. In patients with esophageal squamous cell carcinoma, the study looked at what paclitaxel-nedaplatin chemotherapy did to T-cell receptor repertoires. The cohort comprised roughly 5 patients with primary esophageal squamous cell carcinoma. Repertoires from samples collected before paclitaxel-nedaplatin therapy were compared with repertoires from samples collected after the therapy.

Reading the germline V gene gives CDR1 MNHNS and CDR2 SASEGT. CDR3 length: 16 amino acids, cysteine to phenylalanine. Just the 48-base CDR3 DNA is kept, in frame starting at base 1. Taken with the paper, the label for time point translates to: after preoperative PTX-NDP chemotherapy. Patients received paclitaxel-nedaplatin as preoperative chemotherapy before surgery. This clonotype was counted many times. Its antigen remains undetermined. At one of its ends the junction is not consistent with the germline gene, which may arise from a read error. General findings and caveats noted by the study authors: Clonotype frequencies shifted immediately and substantially under paclitaxel-nedaplatin therapy, and abundant clones were more likely to contract than to amplify. A significant increase in TCR diversity was observed in peripheral T cells after chemotherapy, whereas no such increase was observed in tumor-infiltrating lymphocytes. Only five patients with esophageal squamous cell carcinoma were analyzed, making for a small cohort. Tumor-infiltrating lymphocytes after treatment appeared to come partly from peripheral T cells migrating into the tumor, rather than solely from local clonal changes.

Library prep was done by PCR. Sequenced using a HiSeq X Ten. High-throughput sequencing was used to characterize TCR repertoires. TCRdb trimmed public reads at Q25 via fastp, called clones via MiXCR and kept in-frame beta chains. CDR3 protein duplicates are merged, each entry listing the most common genes and DNA. The sample table contains around 9,800 distinct CDR3 sequences; only one count was recorded for more than 60% of them. Roughly 29% of the sample belongs to the ten largest clones. The sample was taken from a patient given preoperative chemotherapy. The chain is encoded by TRBV6-1 joined to TRBJ2-3; the best D guess is TRBD1, with 6 bases matching. The source is a human donor with esophageal squamous cell carcinoma. The donor label of this sample is uncertain. The CDR3 corresponds to CASRGFGGSYPETQYF. The nucleotide sequence reads TGTGCCAGCAGGGGGTTTGGGGGCAGTTACCCAGAGACGCAGTATTTC.